The present T cell receptor beta chain was sequenced within a study of cytomegalovirus exposure and HLA in healthy donors. In the PCR, 60 Vbeta and 13 Jbeta primers were used. Generated by immunoSEQ multiplex PCR, the TCRdb table keeps only in-frame clones and is missing some. The table shows roughly 180,000 clones, with 78% occurring only once. With 3 bases removed from V and 1 base from J, the gap between germline ends came to 6 bases. CDR3 size: 13 residues. CDR1 is ENHRY and CDR2 is SYGVKD in the germline V gene. This sequence joins TRBV10-3 and TRBJ1-1, with D tentatively TRBD1 (5 bases). Sample: PBMCs. The sequence was collected from a female donor in good health and CMV-seronegative. The DNA for the CDR3 is TGTGCCATCAGTGAAGACAGGAACACTGAAGCTTTCTTT. Its protein product is CAISEDRNTEAFF.